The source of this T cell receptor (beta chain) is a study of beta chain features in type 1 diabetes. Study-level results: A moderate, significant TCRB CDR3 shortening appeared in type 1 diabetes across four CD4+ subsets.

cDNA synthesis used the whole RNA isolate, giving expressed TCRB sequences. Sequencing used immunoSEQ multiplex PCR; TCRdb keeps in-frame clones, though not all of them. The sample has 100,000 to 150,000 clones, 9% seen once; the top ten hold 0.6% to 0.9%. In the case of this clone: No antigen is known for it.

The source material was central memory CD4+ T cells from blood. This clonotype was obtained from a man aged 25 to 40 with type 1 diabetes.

The CDR3 nucleotides are TGTGCCAGCAGTTCTGCACAGGCGGACACTGAAGCTTTCTTT. Translated: CASSSAQADTEAFF. This chain connects TRBV6-6 to TRBJ1-1; D is possibly TRBD1 (5 bases). The germline V and J ends were trimmed by 4 bases and 3 bases, with 12 bases remaining between them. Germline V gene data show CDR1 as MNHNY and CDR2 as SVGAGI (reference sequence). The CDR3 loop spans 14 amino acids.